This T cell receptor (beta chain) was profiled in a study of radiotherapy plus CTLA-4 blockade in lung cancer. Study in general: Objective responses occurred in about 17% of patients; about 34% had disease control. Study outcomes and limitations: After radiotherapy and ipilimumab, tumor-derived clones expanded in peripheral blood. Dynamics of early blood T cell clones, together with interferon-beta, were reportedly the best predictors of response.

Clones were sequenced by immunoSEQ multiplex PCR, and TCRdb holds only the in-frame ones, with some missing. This repertoire shows about 46,000 clones, around 79% found once; its top ten account for 2% to 3%. Enrolled patients, whose metastatic non-small-cell lung cancer was chemo-refractory, received focal radiation plus CTLA-4 blockade with ipilimumab. This CDR3 has 14 amino acids. V shed 7 bases and J shed 5 bases, with 17 bases lying between them. CDR1 and CDR2 from the germline V gene are MNHEY and SVGAGI. Concerning this clone itself: Its antigen is undetermined.

Sequencing used peripheral blood, obtained from a patient treated with radiotherapy plus ipilimumab. The chain employs TRBV6-5 and TRBJ2-5; D might be TRBD2 (5 bases). The clonotype was recovered from a human donor with non-small cell lung cancer whose response to radiotherapy plus ipilimumab could not be evaluated. In nucleotides, the CDR3 is TGTGCCAGCACCAAAGGAATAGCGACGGAGACCCAGTACTTC. Protein sequence: CASTKGIATETQYF.